The rows below give T cell receptor beta chains drawn from one sample of a study of monozygotic twins with inflammatory bowel disease. One entry per CDR3 protein, without DNA, is what TCRdb gives after re-calling the 5' RACE reads. This sample's clone table lists approximately 400,000 distinct CDR3 sequences. The sample taken for sequencing was blood. The receptors come from a human donor with ulcerative colitis or Crohn's disease, or a healthy co-twin of an affected twin (not recorded which). The CDR3 runs from the conserved cysteine through the conserved F or W.

V,J,CDR3
TRBV7-2,TRBJ2-7,CASSLVSPSYEQYF
TRBV27,TRBJ2-7,CASSATPGTASYEQYF
TRBV11-1,TRBJ2-6,CASSSARTDTWPGANVLTF
TRBV25-1,TRBJ2-1,CASSGNNEQFF
TRBV3-1,TRBJ2-5,CASSQAFEGGREQETQYF
TRBV11-2,TRBJ2-7,CASSLIPGTNYEQYF
TRBV10-3,TRBJ2-1,CAISEQGASYNEQFF
TRBV7-9,TRBJ1-1,CASSPQQMNTEAFF
TRBV12-3/TRBV12-4,TRBJ2-6,CASRPGANVLTF
TRBV7-9,TRBJ2-7,CASSFLGTGADYEQYF
TRBV19,TRBJ2-4,CASLGPPGAKNIQYF
TRBV7-2,TRBJ1-5,CASSLGGLPQHF
TRBV20-1,TRBJ2-2,CSARDHAASPTGELFF
TRBV12-3/TRBV12-4,TRBJ2-3,CASSLGQGYNTDTQYF
TRBV20-1,TRBJ1-4,CSARDLRTDNEKLFF
TRBV5-6,TRBJ1-3,CASSVAGGAGNTIYF
TRBV9,TRBJ2-7,CASSGTSGVSYEQYF
TRBV24-1,TRBJ2-2,CATTGSTGELFF
TRBV20-1,TRBJ1-5,CSVHPVNQPQHF
TRBV12-3/TRBV12-4,TRBJ2-1,CASKIRRSSYNEQFF
TRBV18,TRBJ1-1,CASSISSLKNTEAFF
TRBV6-5,TRBJ1-1,CASSRLKAEAFF
TRBV27,TRBJ2-3,CAGSSRADTQYF
TRBV29-1,TRBJ2-1,CSVNSQVSNEQFF
TRBV5-1,TRBJ1-6,CASSFTGQGNSPLHF
TRBV5-1,TRBJ1-3,CASRGSVGNTIYF
TRBV29-1,TRBJ2-7,CSVESQRTGTYEQYF
TRBV25-1,TRBJ1-5,CASSGTGKSQPQHF
TRBV12-3/TRBV12-4,TRBJ2-7,CASSPTQSRQYF
TRBV5-1,TRBJ2-7,CASSLAWTGAGYEQYF
TRBV12-3/TRBV12-4,TRBJ2-7,CASSRGTGEYEQYF
TRBV20-1,TRBJ2-1,CSARVFGDEQFF
TRBV18,TRBJ1-2,CASSPSRGNYGYTF
TRBV6-4,TRBJ2-1,CASRPEGLAGGSSYNEQFF
TRBV5-1,TRBJ2-7,CASSLAGDPYEQYF
TRBV27,TRBJ1-1,CASFGDLLNTEAFF
TRBV12-3/TRBV12-4,TRBJ1-5,CASSLGGEAYSNQPQHF
TRBV12-3/TRBV12-4,TRBJ2-3,CASRKGLSRTDTQYF
TRBV5-6,TRBJ2-3,CASSLGQAFRVDTQYF